This is a list of T cell receptor beta chains from one sample in a study of CD4+ T cells in melanoma. Some clones are missing from TCRdb's copy, which holds only in-frame ones; the method was immunoSEQ multiplex PCR. This repertoire shows 40,000 to 50,000 clones, roughly 89% found once; its top ten account for approximately 12%. The sequenced sample consisted of peripheral blood. The receptors shown here come from a human donor with melanoma. Both conserved end residues are part of each CDR3. A D gene is named only where the DNA matches it firmly.

V	D	J	CDR3
TRBV14	.	TRBJ2-7	CASSQAGAGWFYEQYF
TRBV15	.	TRBJ2-7	CATSPSREDRAYEQYF
TRBV27	.	TRBJ2-7	CASSLSTRSYEQYF
TRBV6-1	TRBD1	TRBJ2-1	CASIRDRGYNEQFF
TRBV9	TRBD1	TRBJ1-3	CASSGIGTAGNTIYF
TRBV7-3	TRBD2	TRBJ2-1	CASSLGGGANNEQFF
TRBV28	.	TRBJ1-6	CATRGVRNSPLHF
TRBV14	.	TRBJ2-1	CASSQDLSVFRASSYNEQFF
TRBV28	.	TRBJ1-4	CASSRQVFEKLFF
TRBV2	.	TRBJ2-5	CASSGGLETQYF
TRBV7-2	.	TRBJ2-1	CASRPLTVEQFF
TRBV11-2	TRBD2	TRBJ2-1	CASSLDWEGTEQFF
TRBV7-9	TRBD1	TRBJ2-1	CASSFSGTVNNEQFF
TRBV2	TRBD1	TRBJ1-2	CASRMGQGYGYTF
TRBV29-1	.	TRBJ1-2	CSVDRANYGYTF
TRBV30	.	TRBJ2-5	CAWNYYPRGGTQYF
TRBV2	.	.	CASGGGTTHEQYF
TRBV19	.	TRBJ2-6	CASERVPGSSGANVLTF
TRBV5-1	.	TRBJ2-1	CASSLDWNEQFF
TRBV27	TRBD2	TRBJ2-5	CASKKSGDQETQYF
TRBV29-1	TRBD1	TRBJ1-1	CSVENRGRVTEAFF
TRBV19	.	TRBJ1-5	CASSNSGQRLNQPQHF